A single sample is the source of the 17 T cell receptor beta chains below, sequenced in a study of CD8+CD57+ T cells in acquired aplastic anemia. The TCR beta profiling, which covered VDJ combination and CDR3 sequence, was carried out using genomic DNA as the template. TCRdb ran MiXCR on the reads and lists one entry per CDR3 protein. Of 65,000 or so distinct CDR3 sequences listed, roughly 54% were seen once; the top ten hold 2% to 2.5%. Sample: sorted CD4+, CD8+, or CD8+CD57+ T cells (not recorded which) from PBMCs. These TCRs come from a human donor in good health, serving as a control.

This clonotype was found many times. The chain joins TRBV6-1 to TRBJ1-5, with D tentatively TRBD1 (5 bases). There are 14 residues in the CDR3. Germline values: CDR1 MNHNS, CDR2 SASEGT. V lost 7 bases to trimming and J lost 3 bases, with 13 bases between them. CDR3 region: CASTLGVDNQPQHF. In nucleotides, the CDR3 is TGTGCCAGCACCCTGGGGGTTGACAATCAGCCCCAGCATTTT.

Worth noting for this clonotype: One junction end disagrees with the germline gene, perhaps due to a read error. This sequence joins TRBV6-1 and TRBJ1-1; D not resolved. The CDR3 covers 14 residues. The V gene's germline CDR1 is MNHNS and CDR2 SASEGT. The CDR3 DNA sequence: TGTGCCATCAGTGAGTCTGGGCAGGACACTGAAGCTTTCTTT. Protein product: CAISESGQDTEAFF.

As concerns this clonotype: A read error may account for a junction end that differs from germline. This chain uses TRBV15 with TRBJ2-7, with TRBD2 as a possible D gene (7 bases). Germline V gene data show CDR1 as LNHNV and CDR2 as YYDKDF (reference sequence). CDR3 length: 11 residues. CDR3: CATARGREQYF. For the CDR3, the DNA is TGCGCCACGGCGCGGGGGCGCGAGCAGTACTTC.

Relative to its sample, this clonotype is medium-sized. V and J are TRBV2 and TRBJ1-2; no firm D call. This CDR3 is built from 14 residues. The germline CDR1 and CDR2 sequences are SNHLY and FYNNEI. V was cut by 3 bases and J by 7 bases, with 15 bases left in between. The CDR3 region is CASSDVTPASGYTF. DNA of the CDR3: TGTGCCAGCAGTGACGTGACCCCCGCAAGTGGCTACACCTTC.

This clonotype has only one observation. V gene TRBV24-1 combines with J gene TRBJ1-5; TRBD1 is a possible D gene (5 bases). V lost 7 bases and J lost 0, with 18 bases in between. The germline V gene encodes CDR1 KGHDR and CDR2 SFDVKD. The CDR3 runs to 17 residues. The CDR3 loop reads CATSSDVGEHSNQPQHF. The CDR3 DNA sequence: TGTGCCACCAGCTCAGATGTGGGGGAACATAGCAATCAGCCCCAGCATTTT.

This clonotype was counted a single time. The V and J genes are TRBV7-6 and TRBJ2-1; D is unclear. Trimming removed 1 base at V and 6 bases at J, with 7 bases between. Germline CDR1 reads SGHVS; CDR2 reads FNYEAQ. CDR3 size: 13 residues. In nucleotides, the CDR3 is TGTGCCAGCAGCTTAGGGGCTAGCAATGAGCAGTTCTTC. Amino acids: CASSLGASNEQFF.

This clonotype occurred many times. The chain links TRBV19 to TRBJ1-1; D unclear. This CDR3 comprises 15 residues. Germline loops: CDR1 LNHDA, CDR2 SQIVND (reference sequence). V lost 3 bases to trimming and J lost 0 bases, with 11 bases between them. As DNA, the CDR3 is TGTGCCAGTAGTATGAGGGCAGAACTGAACACTGAAGCTTTCTTT. It codes for CASSMRAELNTEAFF.

As to this clonotype: A clone one base away is much larger, so this may be a read error. The rearrangement uses TRBV27 and TRBJ2-1, with 8 bases aligning to TRBD2. There are 15 residues in the CDR3. V dropped 5 bases and J dropped 9; count of bases not matched to a gene: 12. Germline V gene lookup returns CDR1 MNHEY and CDR2 SMNVEV (reference sequence). CDR3 nucleotide sequence: TGTGCCAGCAGTCAAGCGGGAGTGGCCGTCGGTGAGCAGTTCTTC. Translated: CASSQAGVAVGEQFF.

This rearrangement joins TRBV29-1 to TRBJ1-1, with D perhaps matching TRBD1 (5 bases). Trimming removed 7 bases at V and 5 bases at J, with 20 bases between. Germline loops: CDR1 SQVTM, CDR2 ANQGSEA. The CDR3 runs 14 residues. The CDR3 DNA follows: TGCAGCGCTGCCAGTCGCAGGGCGCGAACTGAAGCTTTCTTT. It yields the protein CSAASRRARTEAFF.

The chain carries TRBV2 and TRBJ2-1; the match to TRBD1 covers 8 bases. Germline trimming cut 8 bases from V and 4 bases from J; bases unmatched to any gene: 7. Germline V gene sequence: CDR1 SNHLY, CDR2 FYNNEI. This CDR3 has 14 amino acids. The CDR3 sequence is CASWPGTGYNEQFF. The DNA for the CDR3 is TGTGCCAGCTGGCCCGGGACAGGATACAATGAGCAGTTCTTC.

V gene TRBV5-5 combines with J gene TRBJ1-2; possible D gene TRBD1, 5 bases. This CDR3 comprises 15 residues. The germline V and J ends were trimmed by 2 bases and 4 bases, with 15 bases remaining between them. The germline V gene has CDR1 SGHKS and CDR2 YYEKEE (reference sequence). The CDR3 DNA reads TGTGCCAGCAGCTTAGTTGCACAGGAAGCCTATGGCTACACCTTC. It yields the protein CASSLVAQEAYGYTF.

This clonotype was observed many times. This rearrangement joins TRBV19 to TRBJ1-3; D is unclear. The CDR3 spans 13 residues. Germline V lookup: CDR1 LNHDA, CDR2 SQIVND (reference sequence). Between the trimmed V and J ends, which lost 6 bases and 1 base, there was a span of 7 bases. CDR3 in amino acids: CASRKVSGNTIYF. For the CDR3, the DNA is TGTGCCAGTAGGAAGGTTTCTGGAAACACCATATATTTT. The full variable domain, completed using reference TRBV19 and TRBJ1-3, is DGGITQSPKYLFRKEGQNVTLSCEQNLNHDAMYWYRQDPGQGLRLIYYSQIVNDFQKGDIAEGYSVSREKKESFPLTVTSAQKNPTAFYLCASRKVSGNTIYFGEGSWLTVV.

This clonotype occurred many times. This chain joins TRBV6-1 and TRBJ2-7, with D maybe TRBD2 (6 bases). The length of the CDR3 is 15 residues. Trimming cost V 0 bases and J 0 bases, with 9 bases left between them. Germline assignment: CDR1 MNHNS and CDR2 SASEGT. CDR3 nucleotides: TGTGCCAGCAGTGAAGCTAGCGGCTACTCCTACGAGCAGTACTTC. Translating it yields CASSEASGYSYEQYF.

The rearrangement joins TRBV7-3 to TRBJ2-1; D gene unclear. Germline lookup yields CDR1 SGHTA and CDR2 FQGTGA. Trimming shortened V by 1 base and J by 6 bases, and 7 bases separated the two germline ends. The CDR3 is 13 residues long. The CDR3 region has the DNA TGTGCCAGCAGCTTAATCTCACCCAATGAGCAGTTCTTC. It yields the protein CASSLISPNEQFF.

This clonotype was found many times. This chain links TRBV29-1 with TRBJ1-2; D is possibly TRBD1 (6 bases). CDR1 is SQVTM and CDR2 is ANQGSEA in the germline V gene. CDR3 length: 14 residues. Trimming removed 5 bases at V and 0 bases at J, with 13 bases between. CDR3 residues: CSVRGRGPNYGYTF. DNA of the CDR3: TGCAGCGTTCGAGGCAGGGGCCCTAACTATGGCTACACCTTC.

The CDR3 here is CASSSTSGAGELFF. CDR3 DNA sequence: TGTGCCAGCAGCTCGACTAGCGGAGCCGGGGAGCTGTTTTTT. The genes are TRBV2 and TRBJ2-2; TRBD2 aligns across 9 bases. J gave up 6 bases and V 6 bases, and 5 bases lay outside the gene matches. Looked up from germline, CDR1 is SNHLY and CDR2 is FYNNEI. CDR3 length: 14 amino acids.

The J gene is TRBJ1-2, the V gene TRBV19, with 11 nucleotides matching TRBD1. V shed 5 bases and J 3 bases; nucleotides not matched to a gene: 2. The CDR3 runs 14 residues. Germline V CDR1 and CDR2: LNHDA, SQIVND (reference sequence). This CDR3 reads CASSWGQGDYGYTF. In DNA form, the CDR3 reads TGTGCCAGTAGTTGGGGACAGGGGGACTATGGCTACACCTTC.